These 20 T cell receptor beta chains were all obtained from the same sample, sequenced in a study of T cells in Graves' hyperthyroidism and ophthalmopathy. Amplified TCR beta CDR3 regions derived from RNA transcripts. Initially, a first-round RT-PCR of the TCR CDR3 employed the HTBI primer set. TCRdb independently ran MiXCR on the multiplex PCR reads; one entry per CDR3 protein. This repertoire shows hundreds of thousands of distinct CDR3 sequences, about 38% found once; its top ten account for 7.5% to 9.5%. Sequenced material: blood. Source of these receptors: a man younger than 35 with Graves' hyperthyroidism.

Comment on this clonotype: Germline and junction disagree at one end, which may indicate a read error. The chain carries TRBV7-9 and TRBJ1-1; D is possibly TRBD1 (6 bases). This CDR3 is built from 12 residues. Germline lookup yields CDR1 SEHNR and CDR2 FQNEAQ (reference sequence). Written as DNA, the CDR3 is TGCGCCAGCAGCCAGGGGACGGGGACGGCTTCCTTT. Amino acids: CASSQGTGTASF.

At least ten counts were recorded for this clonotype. In nucleotides, the CDR3 is TGTGCCAGCAGTGATTTTACAGGAGCCGGGGCCAACGTCCTGACTTTC. It codes for CASSDFTGAGANVLTF. The chain uses TRBV25-1 and TRBJ2-6; D might be TRBD1 (5 bases). Trimming shortened V by 3 bases and J by 4 bases, and 13 bases separated the two germline ends. The germline V gene has CDR1 MGHDK and CDR2 SYGVNS. The CDR3 runs to 16 residues.

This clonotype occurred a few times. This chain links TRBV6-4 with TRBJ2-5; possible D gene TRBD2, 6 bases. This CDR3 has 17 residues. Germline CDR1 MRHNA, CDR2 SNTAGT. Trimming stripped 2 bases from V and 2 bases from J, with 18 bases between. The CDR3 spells CASSDVKDYRRQETQYF. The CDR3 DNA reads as TGTGCCAGCAGTGACGTTAAGGACTACAGGAGGCAAGAGACCCAGTACTTC.

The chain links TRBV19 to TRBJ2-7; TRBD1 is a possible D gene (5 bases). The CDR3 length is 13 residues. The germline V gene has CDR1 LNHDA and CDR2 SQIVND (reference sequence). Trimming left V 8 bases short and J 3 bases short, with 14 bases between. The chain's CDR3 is CASLQGPIYEQYF. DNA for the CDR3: TGTGCCAGTCTTCAGGGCCCCATCTACGAGCAGTACTTC.

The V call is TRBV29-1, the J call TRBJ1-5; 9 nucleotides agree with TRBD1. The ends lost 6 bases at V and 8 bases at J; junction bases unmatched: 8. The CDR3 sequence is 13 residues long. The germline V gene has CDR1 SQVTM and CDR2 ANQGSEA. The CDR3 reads CSVPGTGPEPQHF. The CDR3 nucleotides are TGCAGCGTGCCCGGGACAGGGCCCGAGCCCCAGCATTTT.

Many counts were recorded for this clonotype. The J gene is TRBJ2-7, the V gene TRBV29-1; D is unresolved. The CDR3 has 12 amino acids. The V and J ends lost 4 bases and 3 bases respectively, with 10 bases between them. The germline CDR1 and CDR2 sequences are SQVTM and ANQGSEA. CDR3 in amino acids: CSVAVGIYEQYF. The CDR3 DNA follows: TGCAGCGTTGCTGTGGGGATCTACGAGCAGTACTTC.

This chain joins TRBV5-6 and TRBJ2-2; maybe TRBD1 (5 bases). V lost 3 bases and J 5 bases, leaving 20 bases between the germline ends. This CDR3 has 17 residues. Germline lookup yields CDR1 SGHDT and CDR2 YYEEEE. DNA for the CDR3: TGTGCCAGCAGCTATAATCCGAGACAGAGGTTAACCGGGGAGCTGTTTTTT. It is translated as CASSYNPRQRLTGELFF.

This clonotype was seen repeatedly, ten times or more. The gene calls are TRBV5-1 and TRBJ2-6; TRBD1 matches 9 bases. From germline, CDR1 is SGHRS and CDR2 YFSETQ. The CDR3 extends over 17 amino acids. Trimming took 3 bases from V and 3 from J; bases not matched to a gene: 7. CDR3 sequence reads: CASSSGQGTFGANVLTF. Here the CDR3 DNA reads TGCGCCAGCAGCTCCGGACAGGGGACGTTTGGGGCCAACGTCCTGACTTTC.

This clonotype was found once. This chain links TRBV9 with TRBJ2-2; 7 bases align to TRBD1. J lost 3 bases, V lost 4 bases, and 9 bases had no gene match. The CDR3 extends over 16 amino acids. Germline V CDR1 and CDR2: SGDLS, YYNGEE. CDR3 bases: TGTGCCAGCAGCCTCCGACAGGGACGGGACACCGGGGAGCTGTTTTTT. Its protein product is CASSLRQGRDTGELFF. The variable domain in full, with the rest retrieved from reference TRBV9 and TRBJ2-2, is DSGVTQTPKHLITATGQRVTLRCSPRSGDLSVYWYQQSLDQGLQFLIQYYNGEERAKGNILERFSAQQFPDLHSELNLSSLELGDSALYFCASSLRQGRDTGELFFGEGSRLTVL.

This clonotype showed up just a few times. CDR3 DNA sequence: TGTGCCAGCAGTTTCGATGATGGACTCCAAGAGACCCAGTACTTC. This encodes CASSFDDGLQETQYF. The chain combines TRBV12-3 or TRBV12-4 with TRBJ2-5, with a possible D match to TRBD2 (5 bases). Trimming took 3 bases from V and 1 from J, leaving 12 bases between them. CDR3 length: 15 residues.

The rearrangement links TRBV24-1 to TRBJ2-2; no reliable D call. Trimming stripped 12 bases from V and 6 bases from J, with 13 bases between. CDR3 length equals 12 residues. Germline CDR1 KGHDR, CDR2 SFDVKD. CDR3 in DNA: TGTGCCTGGAACGGTCCCTCCGGGGAGCTGTTTTTT. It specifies CAWNGPSGELFF.

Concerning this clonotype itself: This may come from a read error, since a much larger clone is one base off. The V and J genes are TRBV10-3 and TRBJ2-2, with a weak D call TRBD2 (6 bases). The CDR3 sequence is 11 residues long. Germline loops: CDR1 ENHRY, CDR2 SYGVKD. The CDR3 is CATNSDGGLFF. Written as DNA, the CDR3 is TGTGCCACCAATTCCGACGGGGGGCTGTTTTTT.

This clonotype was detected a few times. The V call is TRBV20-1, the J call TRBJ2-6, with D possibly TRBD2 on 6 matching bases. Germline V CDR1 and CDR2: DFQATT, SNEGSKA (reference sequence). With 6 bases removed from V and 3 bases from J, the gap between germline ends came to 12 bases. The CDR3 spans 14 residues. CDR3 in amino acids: CSAPGTDGANVLTF. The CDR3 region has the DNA TGCAGTGCCCCCGGGACTGATGGGGCCAACGTCCTGACTTTC.

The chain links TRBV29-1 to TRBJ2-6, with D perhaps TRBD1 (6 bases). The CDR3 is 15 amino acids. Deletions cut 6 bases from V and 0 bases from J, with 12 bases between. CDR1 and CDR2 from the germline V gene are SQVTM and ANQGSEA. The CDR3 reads CSVLTGSSGANVLTF. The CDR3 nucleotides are TGCAGCGTCCTCACAGGGTCCTCTGGGGCCAACGTCCTGACTTTC. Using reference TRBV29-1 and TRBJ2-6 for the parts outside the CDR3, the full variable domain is SAVISQKPSRDICQRGTSLTIQCQVDSQVTMMFWYRQQPGQSLTLIATANQGSEATYESGFVIDKFPISRPNLTFSTLTVSNMSPEDSSIYLCSVLTGSSGANVLTFGAGSRLTVL.

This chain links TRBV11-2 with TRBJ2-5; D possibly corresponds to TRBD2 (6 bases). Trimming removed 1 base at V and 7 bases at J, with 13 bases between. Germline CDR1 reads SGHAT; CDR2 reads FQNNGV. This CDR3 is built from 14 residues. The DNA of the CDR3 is TGTGCCAGCAGCTTAGGGAGCGGGCCCGGGACCCAGTACTTC. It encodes CASSLGSGPGTQYF.

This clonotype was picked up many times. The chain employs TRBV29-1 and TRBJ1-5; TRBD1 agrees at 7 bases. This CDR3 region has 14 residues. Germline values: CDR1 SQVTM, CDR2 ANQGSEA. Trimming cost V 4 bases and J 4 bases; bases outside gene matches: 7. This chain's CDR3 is CSVVLTGSNQPQHF. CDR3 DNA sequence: TGCAGCGTTGTTCTGACAGGGAGTAATCAGCCCCAGCATTTT.

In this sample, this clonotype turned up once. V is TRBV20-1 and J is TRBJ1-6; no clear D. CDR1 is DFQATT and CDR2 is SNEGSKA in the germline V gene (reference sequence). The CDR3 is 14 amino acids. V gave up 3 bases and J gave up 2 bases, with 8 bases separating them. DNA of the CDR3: TGCAGTGCTAGTGGTAGCCCCTATAATTCACCCCTCCACTTT. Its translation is CSASGSPYNSPLHF.

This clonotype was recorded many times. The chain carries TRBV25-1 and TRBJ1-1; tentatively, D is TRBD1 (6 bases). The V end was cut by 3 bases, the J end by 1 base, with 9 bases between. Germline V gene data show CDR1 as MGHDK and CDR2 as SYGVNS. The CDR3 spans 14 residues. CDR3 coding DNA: TGTGCCAGCAGTGAGCAGGGGCAGAACACTGAAGCTTTCTTT. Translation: CASSEQGQNTEAFF.

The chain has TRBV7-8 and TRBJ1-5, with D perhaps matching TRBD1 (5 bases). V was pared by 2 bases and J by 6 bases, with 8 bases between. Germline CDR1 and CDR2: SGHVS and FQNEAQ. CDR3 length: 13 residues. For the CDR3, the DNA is TGTGCCAGCAGCTTAAGCGGGGCTCAGCCCCAGCATTTT. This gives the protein CASSLSGAQPQHF.

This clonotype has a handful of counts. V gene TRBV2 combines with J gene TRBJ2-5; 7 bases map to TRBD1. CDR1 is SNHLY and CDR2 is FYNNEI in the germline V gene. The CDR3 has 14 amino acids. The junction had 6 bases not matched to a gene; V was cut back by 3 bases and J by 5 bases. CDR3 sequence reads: CASSDEGAVETQYF. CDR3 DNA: TGTGCCAGCAGTGATGAGGGGGCCGTTGAGACCCAGTACTTC.